One sample yielded the 3 T cell receptor beta chains listed below, sequenced in a study of T cells after yellow fever vaccination. TCRdb fed the 5' RACE reads into MiXCR, producing one record per CDR3 protein. The sample lists more than 300,000 distinct CDR3 sequences, over 8.5% occurring once. Specimen: CD4+ T cells sorted from PBMCs, collected 45 days after the yellow fever booster vaccination. All receptors derive from a man aged 18 to 29 who received the YFV17D yellow fever vaccine.

The genes are TRBV6-2 or TRBV6-3 and TRBJ2-1; D is uncertain. CDR3 length equals 15 residues. Trimming took 4 bases from V and 5 from J, leaving 15 bases between them. Germline CDR1 is MNHEY and CDR2 is SVGEGT. Here the CDR3 DNA reads TGTGCCAGCAGTTTGGTTAGGGTGGAGAACAATGAGCAGTTCTTC. The encoded protein is CASSLVRVENNEQFF.

The sample holds many counts of this clonotype. The chain joins TRBV2 to TRBJ2-1; 11 nucleotides agree with TRBD2. The CDR3 sequence is 12 residues long. V gave up 6 bases and J gave up 12 bases; unmatched junction bases: 4. Germline V lookup: CDR1 SNHLY, CDR2 FYNNEI. CDR3 DNA: TGTGCCAGCAGGGCTAGCGGGGGGTCGCAGTTCTTC. Translation gives CASRASGGSQFF.

The table lists this clonotype with a few counts. This rearrangement joins TRBV7-9 to TRBJ1-1; TRBD1 matches at 9 bases. CDR1 is SEHNR and CDR2 is FQNEAQ in the germline V gene (reference sequence). This CDR3 is built from 16 residues. V was pared by 8 bases and J by 1 base, with 11 bases of the junction left unmatched. CDR3 sequence: CASFRDRGDGNTEAFF. DNA for the CDR3: TGTGCCAGCTTCCGCGACAGGGGGGACGGGAACACTGAAGCTTTCTTT.